One and the same sample provided the 26 T cell receptor beta chains below, sequenced in a study of blood T cell repertoires in COVID-19. The protocol was immunoSEQ multiplex PCR, while the TCRdb copy is restricted to in-frame clones and leaves out a portion. The table records roughly 340,000 clones, 80% to 90% of them present only once. The sequenced sample consisted of peripheral blood. The receptors here all came from a woman between 50 and 59 years old with COVID-19, enrolled during active disease.

The chain combines TRBV29-1 with TRBJ2-1, with 9 bases lining up with TRBD2. In germline, CDR1 is SQVTM, CDR2 ANQGSEA. The CDR3 is made up of 13 amino acids. V shed 8 bases and J 10 bases; nucleotides not matched to a gene: 12. CDR3 in DNA: TGCAGCCCGAGACTAGCGGTTAATCACGAGCAGTTCTTC. The encoded protein is CSPRLAVNHEQFF.

This clone has more than one count but fewer than ten. The rearrangement joins TRBV5-1 to TRBJ2-7; TRBD1 might be the D (6 bases). This CDR3 has 13 residues. The V and J ends lost 0 bases and 5 bases respectively, with 9 bases between them. In germline, CDR1 is SGHRS, CDR2 YFSETQ. CDR3 protein: CASSLDRANEQYF. CDR3 coding DNA: TGCGCCAGCAGCTTGGACAGGGCGAACGAGCAGTACTTC.

The J gene is TRBJ1-3, the V gene TRBV3-1 (or the pseudogene TRBV3-2), with D possibly matching TRBD1 (5 bases). V lost 0 bases and J lost 0, with 12 bases in between. The CDR3 is 17 amino acids. Per germline, CDR1 LGHDT and CDR2 YNNKEL (reference sequence). CDR3 coding DNA: TGTGCCAGCAGCCAAGAGTTGAAGGACACCTCTGGAAACACCATATATTTT. It is translated as CASSQELKDTSGNTIYF.

The genes are TRBV6-4 and TRBJ2-3, with a possible D match to TRBD2 (6 bases). The CDR3 length is 16 residues. Trimming removed 4 bases from V and 2 bases from J, with 16 bases in between. Germline CDR1 and CDR2: MRHNA and SNTAGT. The CDR3 sequence is CASSVRGGGTTDTQYF. The CDR3 region has the DNA TGTGCCAGCAGTGTGAGGGGAGGCGGAACCACAGATACGCAGTATTTT.

This chain connects TRBV6-5 to TRBJ2-7, with 10 nucleotides matching TRBD1. The CDR3 has 13 amino acids. V lost 4 bases to trimming and J lost 5 bases; unmatched junction nucleotides: 2. Germline CDR1 and CDR2: MNHEY and SVGAGI. CDR3 amino acids: CASSSTGGNEQYF. The CDR3 nucleotides read TGTGCCAGCAGTTCGACAGGGGGCAACGAGCAGTACTTC.

In DNA, the CDR3 is TGCAGCGTTGACCTGGGCGGCAGGGCTGGCGGCTACACCTTC. This translates into CSVDLGGRAGGYTF. This chain connects TRBV29-1 to TRBJ1-2, with D perhaps matching TRBD1 (5 bases). V shed 3 bases and J shed 8 bases, with 19 bases lying between them. Looked up from germline, CDR1 is SQVTM and CDR2 is ANQGSEA. The length of the CDR3 is 14 residues.

V gene TRBV4-1 combines with J gene TRBJ1-2; a possible D gene is TRBD1 (5 bases). From germline, CDR1 is MGHRA and CDR2 YSYEKL. V dropped 3 bases and J dropped 10 bases, with 21 bases sitting between them. This CDR3 contains 15 residues. This CDR3 reads CASSQGGTGRTDYTF. CDR3 nucleotides: TGCGCCAGCAGCCAGGGGGGTACGGGCCGCACCGACTACACCTTC.

The CDR3 sequence: CASSYGGLYGYTF. CDR3 DNA sequence: TGTGCCAGCAGTTACGGGGGCCTCTATGGCTACACCTTC. This chain uses TRBV6-6 with TRBJ1-2; a weak D match, TRBD1 (6 bases). With 2 bases removed from V and 4 bases from J, the gap between germline ends came to 8 bases. CDR3 length: 13 residues. Germline lookup yields CDR1 MNHNY and CDR2 SVGAGI (reference sequence).

This chain connects TRBV23-1 to TRBJ2-5; D call uncertain. TRBV23-1 falls under the ORF class, with uncertain function. This CDR3 has 13 residues. CDR3 coding DNA: TGCGAAAACTTGGGCAGCATCCAAGAGACCCAGTACTTC. Protein sequence: CENLGSIQETQYF.

The chain links TRBV7-6 to TRBJ1-6; 10 positions agree with TRBD1. Trimming removed 1 base from V and 13 bases from J; junction bases left unmatched: 10. The germline V gene encodes CDR1 SGHVS and CDR2 FNYEAQ. This CDR3 spans 16 amino acids. CDR3 loop: CASSLETGTGAFPLHF. In nucleotides, the CDR3 is TGTGCCAGCAGCTTAGAGACCGGGACAGGGGCCTTTCCCCTCCACTTT.

The chain combines TRBV19 with TRBJ2-3, with D possibly being TRBD1 (6 bases). V was pared by 8 bases and J by 1 base, with 13 bases between. The CDR3 runs to 14 residues. CDR1 LNHDA and CDR2 SQIVND come from the germline V gene (reference sequence). CDR3 DNA sequence: TGTGCCAGTCTTGACAGGAGCCGCACAGATACGCAGTATTTT. It encodes CASLDRSRTDTQYF.

This clone has a single count. The chain links TRBV11-3 to TRBJ2-1; unclear D gene. Per the germline V gene, CDR1 is SGHNT and CDR2 is YENEEA. The CDR3 consists of 15 residues. V lost 1 base and J lost 4, with 11 bases in between. The CDR3 DNA reads TGTGCCAGCAGCTTAGCGTTGTCAGGATACAATGAGCAGTTCTTC. This translates into CASSLALSGYNEQFF.

The chain carries TRBV24-1 and TRBJ2-3, with D perhaps TRBD2 (6 bases). Trimming removed 6 bases from V and 6 bases from J, with 15 bases in between. Looked up from germline, CDR1 is KGHDR and CDR2 is SFDVKD. The CDR3 has 14 amino acids. The CDR3 region has the DNA TGTGCCACCAGTAGTGCGGGGTACATGGATACGCAGTATTTT. As protein: CATSSAGYMDTQYF.

This clone turned up a few times. The chain has TRBV10-3 and TRBJ2-2; TRBD1 agrees at 7 bases. CDR1 is ENHRY and CDR2 is SYGVKD in the germline V gene. The CDR3 spans 13 residues. J was trimmed by 4 bases and V by 6 bases; bases with no gene match: 2. CDR3 protein: CAISAGGTGELFF. Here the CDR3 DNA reads TGTGCCATCAGCGCAGGGGGCACCGGGGAGCTGTTTTTT.

The chain is built from TRBV19 and TRBJ1-1, with 8 bases lining up with TRBD1. The CDR3 spans 15 residues. V dropped 5 bases and J dropped 1; count of bases not matched to a gene: 6. Germline-derived CDR1 and CDR2 are LNHDA and SQIVND (reference sequence). CDR3 amino acids: CASSLPGTGNTEAFF. CDR3 bases: TGTGCCAGTAGTTTACCCGGGACAGGGAACACTGAAGCTTTCTTT.

The chain employs TRBV18 and TRBJ2-5; 10 bases are a match to TRBD2. CDR1 and CDR2 (germline): KGHSH, LQKENI. This CDR3 is 16 amino acids long. Trimming removed 3 bases from V and 4 bases from J; junction bases left unmatched: 8. The CDR3 loop reads CASSPSPSGRGETQYF. CDR3 nucleotides: TGTGCCAGCTCACCCTCGCCAAGCGGGAGGGGAGAGACCCAGTACTTC.

The chain joins TRBV9 to TRBJ1-5, with D perhaps matching TRBD1 (5 bases). The CDR3 is 13 residues long. The V end lost 2 bases, the J end lost 6 bases, and 9 bases lay between the germline ends. Per the germline V gene, CDR1 is SGDLS and CDR2 is YYNGEE. CDR3 nucleotide sequence: TGTGCCAGCAGCGTCGGGGGGGGTCAGCCCCAGCATTTT. It codes for CASSVGGGQPQHF.

This clone was found once. The rearrangement joins TRBV6-6 to TRBJ1-1, with 7 nucleotides matching TRBD1. The germline gives CDR1 MNHNY, CDR2 SVGAGI (reference sequence). The CDR3 spans 17 residues. Trimming removed 6 bases from V and 2 bases from J; junction bases left unmatched: 15. In DNA, the CDR3 is TGTGCCAGCAGCCGACGACAGGGTCAACCCAGCAACACTGAAGCTTTCTTT. Translating gives CASSRRQGQPSNTEAFF.

The chain carries TRBV27 and TRBJ1-5, with D perhaps TRBD1 (5 bases). CDR1 is MNHEY, CDR2 SMNVEV, per germline (reference sequence). V was shortened by 5 bases and J by 7 bases, with 15 bases between the two germline ends. This CDR3 has 14 residues. The CDR3 sequence: CASSLSRVVQPQHF. The CDR3 bases are TGTGCCAGCAGTCTGTCCAGGGTTGTGCAGCCCCAGCATTTT.

This chain connects TRBV15 to TRBJ2-5; 9 bases align to TRBD1. Germline lookup yields CDR1 LNHNV and CDR2 YYDKDF (reference sequence). This CDR3 comprises 16 residues. V was clipped by 0 bases and J by 5 bases; unmatched bases: 7. DNA for the CDR3: TGTGCCACCAGCAGAGATGAGACAGGGGGACGGGAGACCCAGTACTTC. This encodes CATSRDETGGRETQYF.

This sequence joins TRBV30 and TRBJ2-5; 9 bases line up with TRBD2. The J segment lost 5 bases and the V segment lost 3 bases, leaving 4 bases of the junction unmatched. This CDR3 has 13 amino acids. Germline assignment: CDR1 GTSNPN and CDR2 SVGIG (reference sequence). CDR3 amino acids: CAWRVAGAETQYF. The CDR3 bases are TGTGCCTGGAGGGTAGCGGGAGCGGAGACCCAGTACTTC.

CDR3 sequence reads: CAWSDQGYEQYF. CDR3 nucleotide sequence: TGTGCCTGGAGTGACCAGGGGTACGAGCAGTACTTC. The rearrangement uses TRBV30 and TRBJ2-7; D possibly corresponds to TRBD1 (6 bases). The CDR3 contains 12 residues. V was trimmed by 1 base and J by 4 bases, leaving 8 bases between them. Per germline, CDR1 GTSNPN and CDR2 SVGIG (reference sequence).

V gene TRBV24-1 combines with J gene TRBJ2-5; D possibly corresponds to TRBD2 (7 bases). Germline assignment: CDR1 KGHDR and CDR2 SFDVKD. The CDR3 is made up of 15 amino acids. The V gene lost 3 bases and the J gene lost 5 bases, with 15 bases spanning the gap. DNA for the CDR3: TGTGCCACCAGTGATGGGGGGGGCTTGCGGGAGACCCAGTACTTC. It specifies CATSDGGGLRETQYF.

J is TRBJ1-5 and V is TRBV18, with a tentative D call TRBD1 (5 bases). The V gene's germline CDR1 is KGHSH and CDR2 LQKENI. V was shortened by 3 bases and J by 9 bases, with 15 bases between the two germline ends. The CDR3 covers 14 residues. The CDR3 nucleotides read TGTGCCAGCTCACCCACGGGTGGGGCCGGGCCCCAGCATTTT. Protein product: CASSPTGGAGPQHF.

The count of this clone is one. The rearrangement joins TRBV30 to TRBJ1-2, with TRBD1 matching over 7 bases. The CDR3 sequence is 14 residues long. CDR1 and CDR2 (germline): GTSNPN, SVGIG (reference sequence). With 2 bases clipped from V and 3 bases from J, the junction kept 6 bases outside the gene matches. In nucleotides, the CDR3 is TGTGCCTGGAGTCGACAGGGCAAAGACTATGGCTACACCTTC. It specifies CAWSRQGKDYGYTF.

The J gene is TRBJ1-5, the V gene TRBV30; TRBD1 is a possible D gene (6 bases). The V end was cut by 2 bases, the J end by 1 base, with 21 bases between. The CDR3 loop spans 18 amino acids. The germline CDR1 and CDR2 sequences are GTSNPN and SVGIG (reference sequence). Here the CDR3 reads CAWSIFLGTRGSNQPQHF. The CDR3 DNA follows: TGTGCCTGGAGTATTTTTCTCGGGACACGCGGGAGCAATCAGCCCCAGCATTTT.